This T cell receptor (beta chain) was sequenced for a study of early T cells in non-severe SARS-CoV-2 infection. This clonotype was observed at least ten times. TCRdb called the 5' RACE reads again in MiXCR, with one record for every CDR3 protein. The sample has over 45,000 distinct CDR3 sequences; around 6% are singletons. V lost 5 bases, J lost 2 bases, and 9 bases stayed unmatched. CDR3 size: 16 residues. The chain has TRBV12-3 or TRBV12-4 and TRBJ2-1; 7 nucleotides agree with TRBD2. The sequence was obtained from an adult who was a healthcare worker with PCR-confirmed SARS-CoV-2 infection or an uninfected control (not recorded which). Material for sequencing was whole blood. This CDR3 is CASSVSGTYTYNEQFF. CDR3 DNA sequence: TGTGCCAGCAGTGTCAGCGGGACCTACACCTACAATGAGCAGTTCTTC.